This T cell receptor beta chain was observed in a study of neurological immune-mediated disorders (dated by TCRdb to between 2018 and 2021). At the level of the whole study: The study compared peripheral blood TCR-beta repertoires of HTLV-I-associated myelopathy (HAM/TSP) patients, multiple sclerosis patients and healthy controls using UMI-based sequencing. Alongside PBMC samples, the set of about 100 TCR-beta libraries contained longitudinal samples, technical triplicates, and paired CD4+ and CD8+ T-cell subsets that had been sorted. The cohort included some 68 subjects: 14 with HAM/TSP, around 34 with multiple sclerosis, and roughly 20 healthy controls.

The sample holds many counts of this clonotype. This clone's antigen is unknown. The input lacks base qualities; no much larger clone sits a single base away. The paper's findings and limits, for the study overall: Across subjects, expanded clones never shared an identical CDR3 amino acid sequence, which suggests that the TCR-beta repertoires in every group were private. TCR clonal expansion was highest in HAM/TSP patients and lowest in MS patients, with MS patients falling below even healthy controls.

Counted from cysteine to phenylalanine, this CDR3 has 13 amino acids. The entry retains the CDR3 DNA only, 39 bases that are in frame from base 1. The junction carries 13 bases between V and J, which are trimmed by 6 bases and 6 bases respectively. CDR1 SGHAT and CDR2 FQNNGV were looked up in the germline V gene. Healthy controls were blood bank volunteers in Maryland, USA. For the sorted-subset TCR libraries, the starting material was over 800,000 sorted CD4+ or CD8+ T cells. Peripheral blood was subjected to Ficoll-Hypaque density gradient centrifugation to isolate PBMCs, which were then cryopreserved in liquid nitrogen. The study also sequenced paired sorted CD4+ and CD8+ subsets from healthy controls, HAM/TSP patients and MS patients. To synthesize cDNA, template-switch 5'RACE was performed with a primer carrying a 10-nucleotide random unique molecular identifier so that each TCR transcript was tagged. Every sequencing run covered 15-18 subjects and yielded more than 170 million TCR-beta sequences. The RNeasy kit was used for extraction of total RNA. TCR-beta VDJ regions were amplified with primers for the TCR constant region and the 5'RACE anchor, using the KAPA Real-time Library Amplification kit. A first PCR added sample indexes and Illumina adaptors, and a second PCR then raised library yield. The roughly 650 bp TCR product was size-selected on a 2% E-gel SizeSelection system after Ampure bead purification. Before pooling, library quality was assessed on a Bioanalyzer, concentration was determined with Qubit, and library quantification was performed with the Kapa Library Quantification kit. An Illumina HiSeq 2500 was used to sequence the libraries paired-end at 2 x 150 bp. To increase sequence diversity, roughly 24-32% phiX was spiked into each library pool. The paper's processing steps were these. Quality-filtered reads were processed with the UMI-based MiGEC pipeline, and over 90% of raw TCR sequences were removed by the MiGEC pipeline during error correction. IMGT germline references were used for alignment of VDJ genes, and clonotypes were defined by a unique CDR3 amino acid sequence together with V-J genes. VDJtools evaluated clonal expansion, Shannon diversity and CDR3 relatedness (CalcPairwiseDistances, ClusterSamples); CLCbio workbench built phylogenetic trees. Expanded clones were defined as having at least 8 unique UMIs, based on coefficient-of-variation modelling across technical triplicates. TCRdb trimmed public reads at Q25 via fastp, called clones via MiXCR and kept in-frame beta chains. Each entry merges the rows of one CDR3 protein and shows their most common DNA and genes. TCRdb's processing, not the study's, gives the V and J calls here. A total of 16,000 or so distinct CDR3 sequences appear in this sample, about 9% of them only once. The ten largest clones capture roughly two fifths of the sample.

The source of this sequence is a man over 45 in good health. Sequencing was performed on CD8+ T cells from blood. The sequence links TRBV11-2 to TRBJ2-3, with the D gene not clear enough to name. The DNA is as follows: TGTGCCAGCAGTGGAGTCCGTCCCGATACGCAGTATTTT. Translation gives CASSGVRPDTQYF.